The 26 T cell receptor beta chains presented below share a single source sample, sequenced in a study of cytomegalovirus exposure and HLA in healthy donors. A multiplex PCR was run with 60 Vbeta primers and 13 Jbeta primers. Profiling relied on immunoSEQ multiplex PCR, and the TCRdb table lists in-frame clones only, not all of them. This table holds over 100,000 clones. Sequencing used PBMCs. The receptors derive from a man aged 35 to 55 in good health and CMV-seropositive.

The chain recombines TRBV29-1 with TRBJ2-7; 10 bases are a match to TRBD2. CDR3 length equals 13 residues. Germline V gene lookup returns CDR1 SQVTM and CDR2 ANQGSEA. After removal of 7 bases from V and 9 bases from J, the junction contained 12 bases not matched to a gene. CDR3 bases: TGCAGCGGGCAGCGGGAGGGAAGTCACGGGCAGTACTTC. This translates into CSGQREGSHGQYF.

The chain links TRBV19 to TRBJ1-3; the match to TRBD1 covers 7 bases. Germline values: CDR1 LNHDA, CDR2 SQIVND (reference sequence). The CDR3 covers 15 residues. J lost 4 bases, V lost 5 bases, and 8 bases had no gene match. This CDR3 reads CASSANRGGGNTIYF. The CDR3 coding sequence is TGTGCCAGTAGTGCGAACAGGGGAGGCGGAAACACCATATATTTT. The full variable domain, with the rest looked up from reference TRBV19 and TRBJ1-3, is DGGITQSPKYLFRKEGQNVTLSCEQNLNHDAMYWYRQDPGQGLRLIYYSQIVNDFQKGDIAEGYSVSREKKESFPLTVTSAQKNPTAFYLCASSANRGGGNTIYFGEGSWLTVV.

The genes are TRBV28 and TRBJ2-7; TRBD1 might be the D (6 bases). The germline CDR1 and CDR2 sequences are MDHEN and SYDVKM. This CDR3 has 14 amino acids. The V gene lost 6 bases and the J gene lost 2 bases, with 14 bases spanning the gap. Written as DNA, the CDR3 is TGTGCCAGCAGACCCGGGACATCTACCTACGAGCAGTACTTC. Translated: CASRPGTSTYEQYF.

The rearrangement joins TRBV9 to TRBJ2-2; 8 nucleotides agree with TRBD2. CDR1 SGDLS and CDR2 YYNGEE come from the germline V gene. The CDR3 has 16 amino acids. Losses at the gene ends were 3 bases for V and 4 bases for J; bases not matched to a gene: 8. The CDR3 coding sequence is TGTGCCAGCAGCGCCCCTATCAGCGGGAGCACCGGGGAGCTGTTTTTT. This encodes CASSAPISGSTGELFF.

J is TRBJ2-1 and V is TRBV7-3, with 10 bases matching TRBD2. Germline CDR1 and CDR2: SGHTA and FQGTGA. V was pared by 1 base and J by 9 bases, with 9 bases of the junction left unmatched. The CDR3 contains 16 residues. The CDR3 here is CASSLISGLAEGEQFF. CDR3 in DNA: TGTGCCAGCAGCTTAATCTCCGGACTAGCGGAAGGTGAGCAGTTCTTC. The full variable domain, in which reference TRBV7-3 and TRBJ2-1 provide the parts outside the CDR3, is GAGVSQTPSNKVTEKGKYVELRCDPISGHTALYWYRQSLGQGPEFLIYFQGTGAADDSGLPNDRFFAVRPEGSVSTLKIQRTERGDSAVYLCASSLISGLAEGEQFFGPGTRLTVL.

The V gene is TRBV19, the J gene TRBJ2-1, with 10 nucleotides matching TRBD2. Germline V gene sequence: CDR1 LNHDA, CDR2 SQIVND (reference sequence). The V segment lost 4 bases and the J segment 3 bases; nucleotides outside the gene matches: 3. The CDR3 length is 15 residues. CDR3 coding DNA: TGTGCCAGTAGTACTCTAGCGGGAGTCTACAATGAGCAGTTCTTC. It yields the protein CASSTLAGVYNEQFF.

V gene TRBV6-4 combines with J gene TRBJ2-1; D is perhaps TRBD2 (5 bases). CDR1 MRHNA and CDR2 SNTAGT come from the germline V gene. CDR3 length: 15 amino acids. V was pared by 0 bases and J by 8 bases, with 14 bases between. DNA of the CDR3: TGTGCCAGCAGTGACTCCCCCGGGGAGTTCCATGAGCAGTTCTTC. Translating gives CASSDSPGEFHEQFF.

This chain connects TRBV7-9 to TRBJ2-7; 10 nucleotides line up with TRBD1. The CDR3 sequence is 15 residues long. J was trimmed by 4 bases and V by 1 base; bases with no gene match: 4. Germline CDR1 is SEHNR and CDR2 is FQNEAQ (reference sequence). In DNA form, the CDR3 reads TGTGCCAGCAGCTTAGGGGACAGGGGAATGTACGAGCAGTACTTC. The encoded protein is CASSLGDRGMYEQYF.

This chain links TRBV4-1 with TRBJ2-7, with 9 bases matching TRBD1. Germline CDR1 MGHRA, CDR2 YSYEKL. V shed 1 base, J shed 9 bases, and the junction held 13 bases outside the gene matches. CDR3 length: 16 amino acids. CDR3 amino acids: CASSQVGGTGMQGQYF. CDR3 DNA: TGCGCCAGCAGCCAAGTCGGGGGGACAGGGATGCAAGGGCAGTACTTC.

This chain links TRBV7-2 with TRBJ2-7; 7 bases are a match to TRBD2. V was pared by 1 base and J by 3 bases, with 9 bases of the junction left unmatched. This CDR3 region has 16 residues. Germline-derived CDR1 and CDR2 are SGHTA and FQGNSA. The chain's CDR3 is CASSLEVGGPHYEQYF. CDR3 sequence (DNA): TGTGCCAGCAGCTTAGAGGTGGGAGGGCCGCACTACGAGCAGTACTTC.

The chain carries TRBV11-2 and TRBJ1-6, with a weak D call TRBD1 (6 bases). Germline V gene sequence: CDR1 SGHAT, CDR2 FQNNGV. The CDR3 totals 12 residues. Between the trimmed V and J ends, which lost 5 bases and 13 bases, there was a span of 12 bases. The CDR3 region has the DNA TGTGCCAGCAGCCAAACAGGGAGTCCCCTCCACTTT. This encodes CASSQTGSPLHF.

This chain connects TRBV6-5 to TRBJ2-5, with TRBD1 identical over 11 bases. The assigned J gene may be wrong: the sequence end matches TRBJ2-7 better. Germline CDR1 reads MNHEY; CDR2 reads SVGAGI. The CDR3 is made up of 15 amino acids. CDR3: CASSYRGTGGYEQYF. CDR3 in DNA: TGTGCCAGCAGTTACAGAGGGACAGGGGGTTACGAGCAGTACTTC.

The gene calls are TRBV6-1 and TRBJ2-1; the match to TRBD2 covers 13 bases. Per germline, CDR1 MNHNS and CDR2 SASEGT. The CDR3 is made up of 17 amino acids. After removal of 2 bases from V and 8 bases from J, the junction contained 9 bases not matched to a gene. The CDR3 loop reads CASSELRTSGRVYEQFF. CDR3 DNA: TGTGCCAGCAGTGAATTGAGAACTAGCGGGAGGGTTTATGAGCAGTTCTTC.

The chain couples TRBV6-5 to TRBJ1-1; perhaps TRBD1 as D (6 bases). Germline-derived CDR1 and CDR2 are MNHEY and SVGAGI. Trimming removed 5 bases at V and 2 bases at J, with 12 bases between. The CDR3 extends over 14 amino acids. The DNA of the CDR3 is TGTGCCAGCAGTGAACGGGACATCAACACTGAAGCTTTCTTT. This sequence encodes CASSERDINTEAFF.

The chain uses TRBV29-1 and TRBJ1-1, with D possibly being TRBD1 (5 bases). Germline V gives CDR1 SQVTM, CDR2 ANQGSEA. Between the trimmed V and J ends, which lost 4 bases and 4 bases, there was a span of 13 bases. The CDR3 loop spans 13 amino acids. CDR3 amino acids: CSVVLSQGTEAFF. The CDR3 DNA sequence: TGCAGCGTTGTCCTCAGTCAGGGCACTGAAGCTTTCTTT.

In DNA form, the CDR3 reads TGTGCCATCTCCTCTAGCGGGAGGAAGGTCCCCGGGGAGCTGTTTTTT. It translates to CAISSSGRKVPGELFF. The chain couples TRBV10-3 to TRBJ2-2; 11 bases agree with TRBD2. From germline, CDR1 is ENHRY and CDR2 SYGVKD. Trimming removed 8 bases from V and 6 bases from J; junction bases left unmatched: 11. CDR3 length equals 16 residues.

The chain has TRBV25-1 and TRBJ1-5; D gene uncertain. The CDR3 is made up of 13 amino acids. The germline gives CDR1 MGHDK, CDR2 SYGVNS. Trimming took 4 bases from V and 7 from J, leaving 11 bases between them. The CDR3 region is CASSGQAWQPQHF. CDR3 DNA: TGTGCCAGCAGTGGGCAGGCGTGGCAGCCCCAGCATTTT.

The CDR3 reads CATRRDRTKQEAFF. In nucleotides, the CDR3 is TGTGCCACCAGAAGGGACAGGACAAAACAAGAAGCTTTCTTT. The chain carries TRBV19 and TRBJ1-1, with 8 positions matching TRBD1. Germline-derived CDR1 and CDR2 are LNHDA and SQIVND (reference sequence). This CDR3 comprises 14 residues. V lost 10 bases to trimming and J lost 8 bases; unmatched junction nucleotides: 15.

The chain joins TRBV9 to TRBJ1-2, with D possibly matching TRBD1 (5 bases). The germline V and J ends were trimmed by 3 bases and 0 bases, with 21 bases remaining between them. Looked up from germline, CDR1 is SGDLS and CDR2 is YYNGEE. This CDR3 comprises 18 residues. CDR3 DNA sequence: TGTGCCAGCAGCGAGCAGGGTGGAGGGCTAGTCACTAACTATGGCTACACCTTC. It specifies CASSEQGGGLVTNYGYTF.

This CDR3 reads CASSPVSGRGQETQYF. The CDR3 DNA follows: TGCGCCAGCAGCCCCGTTAGCGGGAGAGGGCAAGAGACCCAGTACTTC. The rearrangement uses TRBV4-3 and TRBJ2-5; 9 nucleotides line up with TRBD2. After removal of 4 bases from V and 2 bases from J, the junction contained 8 bases not matched to a gene. CDR3 size: 16 residues. Germline V CDR1 and CDR2: LGHNA, YSLEER.

The CDR3 DNA reads as TGTGCCACCTCCGGGACAGGGGCCTACGAGCAGTACTTC. Translation gives CATSGTGAYEQYF. The chain recombines TRBV28 with TRBJ2-7; 10 positions match TRBD1. CDR1 and CDR2 (germline): MDHEN, SYDVKM. Trimming at V came to 10 bases and at J to 2 bases, leaving 5 bases not matched to a gene. This CDR3 comprises 13 residues. The full variable domain, with the rest looked up from reference TRBV28 and TRBJ2-7, is DVKVTQSSRYLVKRTGEKVFLECVQDMDHENMFWYRQDPGLGLRLIYFSYDVKMKEKGDIPEGYSVSREKKERFSLILESASTNQTSMYLCATSGTGAYEQYFGPGTRLTVT.

The chain couples TRBV19 to TRBJ2-5; tentative D call: TRBD2 (5 bases). V was trimmed by 1 base and J by 5 bases, leaving 14 bases between them. The CDR3 is 15 residues long. Germline V CDR1 and CDR2: LNHDA, SQIVND (reference sequence). DNA of the CDR3: TGTGCCAGTAGTATAGGAGGCCTAGCTTACGAGACCCAGTACTTC. Amino acids: CASSIGGLAYETQYF.

This rearrangement joins TRBV10-3 to TRBJ2-2; maybe TRBD2 (6 bases). V was clipped by 6 bases and J by 1 base, with 15 bases between them. The CDR3 is 16 residues long. In germline, CDR1 is ENHRY, CDR2 SYGVKD. The CDR3 here is CAISSTRGLNTGELFF. The CDR3 nucleotides read TGTGCCATCAGCTCGACCCGGGGACTGAACACCGGGGAGCTGTTTTTT.

This chain joins TRBV29-1 and TRBJ2-2, with D possibly being TRBD1 (5 bases). Germline V CDR1 and CDR2: SQVTM, ANQGSEA. The ends were cut back, 5 bases at V and 0 bases at J, with 13 bases in the middle. The CDR3 has 15 amino acids. CDR3 protein: CSVFGDRANTGELFF. CDR3 in DNA: TGCAGCGTTTTCGGTGACAGAGCGAACACCGGGGAGCTGTTTTTT.

This chain links TRBV5-1 with TRBJ2-7; tentatively, D is TRBD1 (6 bases). CDR1 and CDR2 (germline): SGHRS, YFSETQ. CDR3 length equals 14 residues. Trimming removed 3 bases at V and 2 bases at J, with 12 bases between. The CDR3 DNA follows: TGCGCCAGCAGCTACAGGGACGGTCCCTACGAGCAGTACTTC. Protein sequence: CASSYRDGPYEQYF.

V gene TRBV5-1 combines with J gene TRBJ2-2, with TRBD2 matching 8 bases. CDR1 is SGHRS and CDR2 is YFSETQ in the germline V gene. CDR3 size: 16 residues. V lost 4 bases to trimming and J lost 4 bases; unmatched junction nucleotides: 9. The CDR3 protein is CASSVSGTRFTGELFF. The CDR3 DNA reads TGCGCCAGCAGCGTGTCCGGGACTAGGTTCACCGGGGAGCTGTTTTTT.